The 13 T cell receptor beta chains below were found in one sample sequenced in a study of blood T cells in healthy people across ages. With a J-beta primer mix and a sample-barcoded 5' primer, a second PCR ran about 6 to 11 cycles. TCRdb fed the 5' RACE reads into MiXCR, producing one record per CDR3 protein. The data contain about a million distinct CDR3 sequences, around 46% of them singletons. The sequenced sample was blood. These receptors were obtained from a man under 40 in good health.

The CDR3 reads CASSSAGNQETQYF. The CDR3 nucleotides read TGTGCCAGCAGTTCCGCAGGCAACCAAGAGACCCAGTACTTC. The chain links TRBV27 to TRBJ2-5; D gene ambiguous. Deletions cut 4 bases from V and 0 bases from J, with 9 bases between. Germline lookup yields CDR1 MNHEY and CDR2 SMNVEV (reference sequence). This CDR3 is 14 amino acids long.

V usage is TRBV2 and J usage is TRBJ2-1, with D maybe TRBD1 (5 bases). The CDR3 runs to 14 residues. V gave up 1 base and J gave up 7 bases, with 11 bases separating them. The V gene's germline CDR1 is SNHLY and CDR2 FYNNEI. The CDR3 region is CASSEGIGANEQFF. In nucleotides, the CDR3 is TGTGCCAGCAGTGAAGGCATAGGGGCGAATGAGCAGTTCTTC.

The chain recombines TRBV3-1 with TRBJ2-1; no reliable D call. Germline V lookup: CDR1 LGHDT, CDR2 YNNKEL (reference sequence). This CDR3 region has 17 residues. Trimming removed 0 bases from V and 0 bases from J, with 12 bases in between. CDR3 sequence reads: CASSQDVIKSSYNEQFF. The CDR3 DNA follows: TGTGCCAGCAGCCAAGACGTTATCAAGAGCTCCTACAATGAGCAGTTCTTC.

J is TRBJ2-2 and V is TRBV6-4; 10 bases line up with TRBD1. V lost 2 bases, J lost 6 bases, and 3 bases stayed unmatched. CDR3 length: 15 amino acids. CDR1 is MRHNA, CDR2 SNTAGT, per germline. As DNA, the CDR3 is TGTGCCAGCAGTGACGGGACAGGGGAAGCCGGGGAGCTGTTTTTT. Translation: CASSDGTGEAGELFF.

The chain uses TRBV12-3 or TRBV12-4 and TRBJ1-2, with D possibly matching TRBD1 (6 bases). V dropped 1 base and J dropped 7 bases, with 16 bases sitting between them. CDR3 length: 15 amino acids. The CDR3 sequence is CASSLVSQGGAGYTF. The CDR3 DNA reads as TGTGCCAGCAGTTTAGTGTCCCAAGGGGGTGCTGGCTACACCTTC.

The rearrangement joins TRBV28 to TRBJ2-1, with a weak D call TRBD1 (5 bases). With 5 bases removed from V and 0 bases from J, the gap between germline ends came to 11 bases. The V gene's germline CDR1 is MDHEN and CDR2 SYDVKM. CDR3 length: 15 residues. The CDR3 nucleotides are TGTGCCAGCAGTCCGGACACGGTCTCCTACAATGAGCAGTTCTTC. Its translation: CASSPDTVSYNEQFF.

The chain couples TRBV10-3 to TRBJ1-2; D remains unclear. Per the germline V gene, CDR1 is ENHRY and CDR2 is SYGVKD. The CDR3 extends over 12 amino acids. Trimming shortened V by 0 bases and J by 6 bases, and 5 bases separated the two germline ends. The CDR3 DNA follows: TGTGCCATCAGTGAGTCGTTGGATGGCTACACCTTC. This codes for CAISESLDGYTF.

The chain has TRBV10-3 and TRBJ1-2; D may be TRBD1 (6 bases). Per germline, CDR1 ENHRY and CDR2 SYGVKD. The CDR3 length is 16 residues. V was shortened by 6 bases and J by 4 bases, with 21 bases between the two germline ends. The CDR3 sequence is CAISPPPGGIFYGYTF. Written as DNA, the CDR3 is TGTGCCATCAGCCCACCACCCGGGGGCATTTTCTATGGCTACACCTTC.

The rearrangement uses TRBV20-1 and TRBJ2-3; a weak D match, TRBD2 (6 bases). V was clipped by 3 bases and J by 3 bases, with 10 bases between them. CDR1 and CDR2 (germline): DFQATT, SNEGSKA (reference sequence). The CDR3 extends over 13 amino acids. The DNA for the CDR3 is TGCAGTGCTAGCCGGGAGCCTACAGATACGCAGTATTTT. It is translated as CSASREPTDTQYF.

This sequence joins TRBV7-2 and TRBJ2-3, with 8 bases lining up with TRBD2. The J segment lost 0 bases and the V segment lost 5 bases, leaving 13 bases of the junction unmatched. The CDR3 loop spans 18 amino acids. The germline V gene encodes CDR1 SGHTA and CDR2 FQGNSA. The DNA for the CDR3 is TGTGCCAGCAGCCCCCTTGCGGGGGGAGTCTCTAGCACAGATACGCAGTATTTT. Amino acids: CASSPLAGGVSSTDTQYF.

The chain employs TRBV29-1 and TRBJ2-3, with D perhaps given as TRBD1 or TRBD2 (6 bases each). The CDR3 loop spans 14 amino acids. Germline lookup yields CDR1 SQVTM and CDR2 ANQGSEA. V lost 3 bases, J lost 3 bases, and 13 bases lay in between. The CDR3 bases are TGCAGCGTTGATTTGGGGGGCGGGACAGATACGCAGTATTTT. Translated, it gives CSVDLGGGTDTQYF.

CDR3 sequence (DNA): TGTGCCAGCAGCTTAGAAAGGCGGCAGGGAAACTATGGCTACACCTTC. Translating gives CASSLERRQGNYGYTF. This chain uses TRBV7-9 with TRBJ1-2; tentative D call: TRBD1 (5 bases). V lost 1 base and J lost 2, with 14 bases in between. The CDR3 length is 16 residues. Germline CDR1 SEHNR, CDR2 FQNEAQ (reference sequence).

Only a few counts were recorded for this clonotype. The genes are TRBV14 and TRBJ2-3; unclear D gene. The CDR3 spans 14 residues. CDR1 is SGHDN and CDR2 is FVKESK in the germline V gene. Deletions cut 0 bases from V and 3 bases from J, with 7 bases between. CDR3 in DNA: TGTGCCAGCAGCCAAGAATCCCGGACAGATACGCAGTATTTT. Its protein product is CASSQESRTDTQYF.